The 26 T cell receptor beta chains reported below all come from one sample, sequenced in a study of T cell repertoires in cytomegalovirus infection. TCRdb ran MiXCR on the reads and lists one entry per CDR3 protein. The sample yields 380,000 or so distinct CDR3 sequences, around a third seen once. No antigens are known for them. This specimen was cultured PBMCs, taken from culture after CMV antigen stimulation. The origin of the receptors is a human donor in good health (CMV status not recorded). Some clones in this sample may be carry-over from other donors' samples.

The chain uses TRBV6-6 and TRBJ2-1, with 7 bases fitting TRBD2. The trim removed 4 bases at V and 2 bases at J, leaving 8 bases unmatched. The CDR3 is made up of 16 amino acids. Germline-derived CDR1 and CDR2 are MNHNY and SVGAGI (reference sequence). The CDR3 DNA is TGTGCCAGCAGTTCTAGACTAGCCCCGCCCTACAATGAGCAGTTCTTC. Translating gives CASSSRLAPPYNEQFF.

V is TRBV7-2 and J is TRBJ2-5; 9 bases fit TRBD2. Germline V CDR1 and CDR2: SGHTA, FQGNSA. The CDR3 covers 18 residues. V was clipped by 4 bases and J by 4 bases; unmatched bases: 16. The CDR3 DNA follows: TGTGCCAGCAGCTCGCCCCGGGGCGGGAGGGCCTCTGGAGAGACCCAGTACTTC. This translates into CASSSPRGGRASGETQYF.

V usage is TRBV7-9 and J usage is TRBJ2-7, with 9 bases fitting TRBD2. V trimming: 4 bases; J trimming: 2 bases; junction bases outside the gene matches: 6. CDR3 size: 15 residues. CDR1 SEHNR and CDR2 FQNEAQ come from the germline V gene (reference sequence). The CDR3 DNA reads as TGTGCCAGCAGCTCCCCCGGGACTAGCCCCTACGAGCAGTACTTC. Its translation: CASSSPGTSPYEQYF.

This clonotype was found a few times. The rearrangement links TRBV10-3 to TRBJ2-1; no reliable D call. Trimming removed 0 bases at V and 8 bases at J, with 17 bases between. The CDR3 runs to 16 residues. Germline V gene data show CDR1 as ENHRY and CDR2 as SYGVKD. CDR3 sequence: CAISESFDSDGDEQFF. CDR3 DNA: TGTGCCATCAGTGAGTCTTTCGACTCCGATGGCGATGAGCAGTTCTTC.

As DNA, the CDR3 is TGTGCCATCAGTGGATTGACACTTGGAGAGACCCAGTACTTC. Residues: CAISGLTLGETQYF. The chain recombines TRBV10-3 with TRBJ2-5; D is unresolved. The length of the CDR3 is 14 residues. V lost 4 bases, J lost 4 bases, and 13 bases lay in between. Germline V gene data show CDR1 as ENHRY and CDR2 as SYGVKD.

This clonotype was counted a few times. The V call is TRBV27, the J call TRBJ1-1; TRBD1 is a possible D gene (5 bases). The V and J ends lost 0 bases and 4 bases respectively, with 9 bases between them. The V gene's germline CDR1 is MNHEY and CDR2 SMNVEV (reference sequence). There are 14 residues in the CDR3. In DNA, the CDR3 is TGTGCCAGCAGTTTATCGGGCGGGGGCACTGAAGCTTTCTTT. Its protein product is CASSLSGGGTEAFF.

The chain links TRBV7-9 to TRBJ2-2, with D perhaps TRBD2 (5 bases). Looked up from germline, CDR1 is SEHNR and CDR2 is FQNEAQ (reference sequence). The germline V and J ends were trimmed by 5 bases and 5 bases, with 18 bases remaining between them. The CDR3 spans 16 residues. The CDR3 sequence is CASSRKTSHGTGELFF. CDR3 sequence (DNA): TGTGCCAGCAGCCGCAAAACTAGTCATGGGACCGGGGAGCTGTTTTTT.

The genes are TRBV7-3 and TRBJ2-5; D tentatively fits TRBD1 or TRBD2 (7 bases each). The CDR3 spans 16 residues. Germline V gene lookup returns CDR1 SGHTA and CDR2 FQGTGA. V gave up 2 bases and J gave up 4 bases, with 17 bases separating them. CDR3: CASSLGGDRGRETQYF. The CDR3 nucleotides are TGTGCCAGCAGCTTAGGGGGGGACAGAGGCAGAGAGACCCAGTACTTC. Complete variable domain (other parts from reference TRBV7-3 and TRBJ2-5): GAGVSQTPSNKVTEKGKYVELRCDPISGHTALYWYRQSLGQGPEFLIYFQGTGAADDSGLPNDRFFAVRPEGSVSTLKIQRTERGDSAVYLCASSLGGDRGRETQYFGPGTRLLVL.

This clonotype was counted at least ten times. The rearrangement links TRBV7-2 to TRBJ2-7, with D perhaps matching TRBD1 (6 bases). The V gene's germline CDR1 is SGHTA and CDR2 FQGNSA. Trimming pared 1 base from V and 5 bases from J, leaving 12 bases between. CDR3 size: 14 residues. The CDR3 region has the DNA TGTGCCAGCAGCTTAGGTGACAGGCGGCACGAGCAGTACTTC. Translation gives CASSLGDRRHEQYF.

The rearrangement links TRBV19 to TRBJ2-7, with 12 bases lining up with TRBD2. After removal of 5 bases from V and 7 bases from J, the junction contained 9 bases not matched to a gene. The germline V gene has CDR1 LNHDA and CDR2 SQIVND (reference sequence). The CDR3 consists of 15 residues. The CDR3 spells CASSPRLAGVGEQYF. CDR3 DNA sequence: TGTGCCAGTAGTCCCCGACTAGCGGGAGTTGGTGAGCAGTACTTC.

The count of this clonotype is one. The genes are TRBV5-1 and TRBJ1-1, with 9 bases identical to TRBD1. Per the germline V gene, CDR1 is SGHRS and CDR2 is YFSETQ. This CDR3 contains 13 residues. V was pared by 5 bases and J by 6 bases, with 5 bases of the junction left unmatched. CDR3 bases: TGCGCCAGCAGGATGGGACAGGGCGCTGAAGCTTTCTTT. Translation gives CASRMGQGAEAFF.

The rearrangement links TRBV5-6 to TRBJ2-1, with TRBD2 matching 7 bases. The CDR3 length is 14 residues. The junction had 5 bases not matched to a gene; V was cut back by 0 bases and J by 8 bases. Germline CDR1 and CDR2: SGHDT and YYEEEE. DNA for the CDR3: TGTGCCAGCAGCTTGGGACTAGCCGTGCATGAGCAGTTCTTC. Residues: CASSLGLAVHEQFF.

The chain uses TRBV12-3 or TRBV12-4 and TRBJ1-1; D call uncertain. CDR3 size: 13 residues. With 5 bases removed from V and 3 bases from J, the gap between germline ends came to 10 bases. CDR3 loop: CASSTLRDTEAFF. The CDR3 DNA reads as TGTGCCAGCAGTACCCTGAGGGACACTGAAGCTTTCTTT.

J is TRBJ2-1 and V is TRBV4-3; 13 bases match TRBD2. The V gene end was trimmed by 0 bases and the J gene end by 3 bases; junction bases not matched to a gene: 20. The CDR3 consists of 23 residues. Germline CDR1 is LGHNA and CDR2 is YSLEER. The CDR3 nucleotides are TGCGCCAGCAGCCAAGAACACCCCGGACTAGCGGGAGCCCCGGGGCGAAACTACAATGAGCAGTTCTTC. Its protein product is CASSQEHPGLAGAPGRNYNEQFF.

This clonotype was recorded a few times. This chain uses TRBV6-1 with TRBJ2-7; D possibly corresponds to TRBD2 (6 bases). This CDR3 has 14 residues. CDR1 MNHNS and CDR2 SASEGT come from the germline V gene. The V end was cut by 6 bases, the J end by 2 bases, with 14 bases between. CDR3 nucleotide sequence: TGTGCCAGCAGACTTGCCAGCGGGCCCTACGAGCAGTACGTC. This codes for CASRLASGPYEQYV.

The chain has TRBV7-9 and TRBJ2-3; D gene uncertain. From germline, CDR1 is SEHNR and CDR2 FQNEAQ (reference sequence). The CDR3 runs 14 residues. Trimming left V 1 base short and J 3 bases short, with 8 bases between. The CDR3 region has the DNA TGTGCCAGCAGCTTAGTGGACGGAACAGATACGCAGTATTTT. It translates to CASSLVDGTDTQYF.

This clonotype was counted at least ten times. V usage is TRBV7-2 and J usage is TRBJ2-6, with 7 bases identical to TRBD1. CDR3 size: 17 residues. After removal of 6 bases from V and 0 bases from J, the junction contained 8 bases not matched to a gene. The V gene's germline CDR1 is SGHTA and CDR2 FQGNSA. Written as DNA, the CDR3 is TGTGCCAGCAGGGGTACAGGGGTCGGCTCTGGGGCCAACGTCCTGACTTTC. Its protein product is CASRGTGVGSGANVLTF. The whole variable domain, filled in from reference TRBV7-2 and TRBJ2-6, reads GAGVSQSPSNKVTEKGKDVELRCDPISGHTALYWYRQSLGQGLEFLIYFQGNSAPDKSGLPSDRFSAERTGGSVSTLTIQRTQQEDSAVYLCASRGTGVGSGANVLTFGAGSRLTVL.

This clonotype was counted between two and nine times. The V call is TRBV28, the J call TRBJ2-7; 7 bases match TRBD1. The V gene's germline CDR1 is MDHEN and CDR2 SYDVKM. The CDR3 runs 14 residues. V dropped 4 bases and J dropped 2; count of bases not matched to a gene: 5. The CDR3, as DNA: TGTGCCAGCAGTTCTGGGGACAGACCCTACGAGCAGTACTTC. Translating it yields CASSSGDRPYEQYF.

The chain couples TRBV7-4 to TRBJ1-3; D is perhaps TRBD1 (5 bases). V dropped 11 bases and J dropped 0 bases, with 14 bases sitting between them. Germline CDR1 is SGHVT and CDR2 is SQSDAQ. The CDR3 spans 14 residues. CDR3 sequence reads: CAVARGPSGNTIYF. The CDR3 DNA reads TGTGCCGTGGCCCGGGGCCCCTCTGGAAACACCATATATTTT.

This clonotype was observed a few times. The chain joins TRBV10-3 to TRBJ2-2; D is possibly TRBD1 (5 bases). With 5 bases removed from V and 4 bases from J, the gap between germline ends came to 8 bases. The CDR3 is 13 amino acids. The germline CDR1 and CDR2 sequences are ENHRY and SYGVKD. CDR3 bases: TGTGCCATCAGTCAAGGGGTCACCGGGGAGCTGTTTTTT. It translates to CAISQGVTGELFF.

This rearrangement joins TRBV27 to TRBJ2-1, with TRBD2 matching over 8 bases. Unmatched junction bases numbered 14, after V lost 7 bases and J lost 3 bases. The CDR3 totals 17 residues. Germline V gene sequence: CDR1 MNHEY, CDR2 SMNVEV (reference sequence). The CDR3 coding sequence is TGTGCCAGCACCAGCCTCGGCGAAGCGGGGGACTACAATGAGCAGTTCTTC. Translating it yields CASTSLGEAGDYNEQFF.

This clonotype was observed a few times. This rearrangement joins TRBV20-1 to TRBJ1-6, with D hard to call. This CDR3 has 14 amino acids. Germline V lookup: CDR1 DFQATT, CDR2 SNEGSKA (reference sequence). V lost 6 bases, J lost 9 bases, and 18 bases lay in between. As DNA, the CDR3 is TGCAGTGCCGGGAGGGTCCCTGTTAGTTCACCCCTCCACTTT. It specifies CSAGRVPVSSPLHF.

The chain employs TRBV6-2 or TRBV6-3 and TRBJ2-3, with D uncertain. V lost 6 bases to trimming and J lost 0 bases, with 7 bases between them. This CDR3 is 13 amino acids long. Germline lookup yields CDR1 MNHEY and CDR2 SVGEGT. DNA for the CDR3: TGTGCCAGCAGCGACCACAGCACAGATACGCAGTATTTT. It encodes CASSDHSTDTQYF.

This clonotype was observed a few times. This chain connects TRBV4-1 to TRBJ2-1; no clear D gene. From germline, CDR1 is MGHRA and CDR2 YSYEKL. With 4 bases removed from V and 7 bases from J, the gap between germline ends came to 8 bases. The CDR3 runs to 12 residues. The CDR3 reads CASSPQQNEQFF. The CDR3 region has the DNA TGCGCCAGCAGCCCGCAACAGAATGAGCAGTTCTTC.

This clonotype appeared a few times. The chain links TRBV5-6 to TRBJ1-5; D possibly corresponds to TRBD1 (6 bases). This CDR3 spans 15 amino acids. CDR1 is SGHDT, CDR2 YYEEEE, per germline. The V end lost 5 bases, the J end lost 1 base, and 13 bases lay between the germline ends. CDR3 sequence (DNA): TGTGCCAGCAGGAGACAGGCGTCAAGCAATCAGCCCCAGCATTTT. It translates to CASRRQASSNQPQHF.

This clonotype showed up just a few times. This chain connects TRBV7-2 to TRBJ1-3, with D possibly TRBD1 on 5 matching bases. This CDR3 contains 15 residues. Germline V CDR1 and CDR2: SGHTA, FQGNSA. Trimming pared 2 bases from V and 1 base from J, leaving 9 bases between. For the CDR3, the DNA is TGTGCCAGCAGCTTAAGCAGGGTATCTGGAAACACCATATATTTT. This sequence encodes CASSLSRVSGNTIYF.